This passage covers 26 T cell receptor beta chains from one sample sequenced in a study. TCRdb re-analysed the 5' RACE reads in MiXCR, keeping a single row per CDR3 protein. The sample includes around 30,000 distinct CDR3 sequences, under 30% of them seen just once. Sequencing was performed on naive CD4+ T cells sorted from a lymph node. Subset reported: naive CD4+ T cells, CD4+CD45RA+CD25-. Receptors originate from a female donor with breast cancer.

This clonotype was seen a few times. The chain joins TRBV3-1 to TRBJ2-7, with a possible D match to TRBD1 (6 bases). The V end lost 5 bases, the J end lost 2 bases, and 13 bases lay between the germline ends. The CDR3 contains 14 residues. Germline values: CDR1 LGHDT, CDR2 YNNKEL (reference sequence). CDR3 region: CASSRQDLPYEQYF. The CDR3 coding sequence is TGTGCCAGCAGCAGACAGGATCTTCCCTACGAGCAGTACTTC.

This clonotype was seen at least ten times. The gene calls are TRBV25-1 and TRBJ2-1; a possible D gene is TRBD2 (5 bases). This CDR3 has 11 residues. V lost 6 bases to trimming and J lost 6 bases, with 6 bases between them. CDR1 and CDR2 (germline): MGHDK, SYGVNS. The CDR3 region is CASRGLNEQFF. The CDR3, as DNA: TGTGCCAGCAGAGGACTCAATGAGCAGTTCTTC.

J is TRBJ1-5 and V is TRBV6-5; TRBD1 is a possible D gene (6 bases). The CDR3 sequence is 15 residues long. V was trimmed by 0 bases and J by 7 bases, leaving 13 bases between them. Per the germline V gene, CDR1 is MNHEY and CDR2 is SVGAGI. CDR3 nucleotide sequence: TGTGCCAGCAGTTACTCGAGGCGGGGGCACCAGCCCCAGCATTTT. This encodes CASSYSRRGHQPQHF.

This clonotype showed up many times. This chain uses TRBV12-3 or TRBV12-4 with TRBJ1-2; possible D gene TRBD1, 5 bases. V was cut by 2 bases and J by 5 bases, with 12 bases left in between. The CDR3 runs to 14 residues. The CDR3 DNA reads TGTGCCAGCAGTTTACCCCGACAGTCATATGGCTACACCTTC. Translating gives CASSLPRQSYGYTF.

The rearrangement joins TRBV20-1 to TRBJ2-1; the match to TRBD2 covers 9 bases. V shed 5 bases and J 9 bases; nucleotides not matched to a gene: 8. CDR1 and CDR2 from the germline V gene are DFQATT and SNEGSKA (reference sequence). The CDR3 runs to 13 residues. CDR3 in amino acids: CSAGASGTGEQFF. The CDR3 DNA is TGCAGTGCTGGGGCTAGCGGGACTGGTGAGCAGTTCTTC.

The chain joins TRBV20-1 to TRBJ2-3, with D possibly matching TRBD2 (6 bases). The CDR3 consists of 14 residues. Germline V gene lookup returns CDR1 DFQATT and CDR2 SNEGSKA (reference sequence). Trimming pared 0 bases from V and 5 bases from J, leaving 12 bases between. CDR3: CSARDWGLVDTQYF. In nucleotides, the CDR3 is TGCAGTGCTAGAGATTGGGGACTCGTAGATACGCAGTATTTT.

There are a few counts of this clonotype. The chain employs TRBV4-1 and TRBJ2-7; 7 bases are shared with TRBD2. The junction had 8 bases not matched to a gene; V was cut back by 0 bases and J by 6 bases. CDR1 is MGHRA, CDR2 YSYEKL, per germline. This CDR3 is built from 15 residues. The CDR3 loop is CASSQEPSGLTEQYF. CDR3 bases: TGCGCCAGCAGCCAAGAACCCTCGGGACTAACCGAGCAGTACTTC.

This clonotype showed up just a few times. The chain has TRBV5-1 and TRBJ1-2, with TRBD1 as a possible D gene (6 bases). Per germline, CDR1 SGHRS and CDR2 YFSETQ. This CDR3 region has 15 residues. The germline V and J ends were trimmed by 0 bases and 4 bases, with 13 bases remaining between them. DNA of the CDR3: TGCGCCAGCAGCTTGGAGGGGGGCGCGGGCTATGGCTACACCTTC. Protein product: CASSLEGGAGYGYTF.

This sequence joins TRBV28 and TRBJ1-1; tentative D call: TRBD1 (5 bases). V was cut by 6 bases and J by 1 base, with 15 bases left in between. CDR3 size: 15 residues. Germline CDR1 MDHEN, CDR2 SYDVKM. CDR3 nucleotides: TGTGCCAGCAGCCCCGGGACTCTGGGGAACACTGAAGCTTTCTTT. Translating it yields CASSPGTLGNTEAFF.

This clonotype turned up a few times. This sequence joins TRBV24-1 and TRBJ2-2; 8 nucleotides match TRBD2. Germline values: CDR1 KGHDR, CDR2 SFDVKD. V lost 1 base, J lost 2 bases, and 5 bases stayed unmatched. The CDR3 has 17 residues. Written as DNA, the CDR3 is TGTGCCACCAGTGATTTTGACGGGGGGGTTAACACCGGGGAGCTGTTTTTT. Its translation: CATSDFDGGVNTGELFF.

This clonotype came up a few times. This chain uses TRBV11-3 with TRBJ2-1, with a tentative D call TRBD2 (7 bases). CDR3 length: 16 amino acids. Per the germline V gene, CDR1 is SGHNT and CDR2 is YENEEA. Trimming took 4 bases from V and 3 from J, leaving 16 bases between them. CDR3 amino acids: CASSSFSRGGYNEQFF. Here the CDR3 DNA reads TGTGCCAGCAGCTCCTTTTCGAGGGGGGGCTACAATGAGCAGTTCTTC.

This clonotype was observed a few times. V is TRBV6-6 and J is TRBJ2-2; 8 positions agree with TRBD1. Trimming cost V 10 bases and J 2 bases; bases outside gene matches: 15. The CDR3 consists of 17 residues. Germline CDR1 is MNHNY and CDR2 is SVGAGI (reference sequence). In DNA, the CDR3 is TGTGCCACGGCGGGGATCGGGACAGGTTCAAACACCGGGGAGCTGTTTTTT. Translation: CATAGIGTGSNTGELFF.

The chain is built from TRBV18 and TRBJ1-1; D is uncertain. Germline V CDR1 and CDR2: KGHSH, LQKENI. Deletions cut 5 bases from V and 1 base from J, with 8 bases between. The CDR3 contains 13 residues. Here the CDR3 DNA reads TGTGCCAGCTCATCGACGGGGAACACTGAAGCTTTCTTT. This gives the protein CASSSTGNTEAFF. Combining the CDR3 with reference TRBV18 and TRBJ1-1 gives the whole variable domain NAGVMQNPRHLVRRRGQEARLRCSPMKGHSHVYWYRQLPEEGLKFMVYLQKENIIDESGMPKERFSAEFPKEGPSILRIQQVVRGDSAAYFCASSSTGNTEAFFGQGTRLTVV.

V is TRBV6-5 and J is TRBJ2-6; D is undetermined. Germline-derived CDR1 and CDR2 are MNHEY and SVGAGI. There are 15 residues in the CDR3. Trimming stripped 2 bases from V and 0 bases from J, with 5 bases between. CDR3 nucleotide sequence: TGTGCCAGCAGTTACGAATTCTCTGGGGCCAACGTCCTGACTTTC. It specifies CASSYEFSGANVLTF.

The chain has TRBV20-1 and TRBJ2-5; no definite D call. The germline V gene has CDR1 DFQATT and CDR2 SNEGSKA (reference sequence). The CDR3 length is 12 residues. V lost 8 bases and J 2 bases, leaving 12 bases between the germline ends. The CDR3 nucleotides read TGCAGTTCGCAGGAGCTGCAAGAGACCCAGTACTTC. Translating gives CSSQELQETQYF.

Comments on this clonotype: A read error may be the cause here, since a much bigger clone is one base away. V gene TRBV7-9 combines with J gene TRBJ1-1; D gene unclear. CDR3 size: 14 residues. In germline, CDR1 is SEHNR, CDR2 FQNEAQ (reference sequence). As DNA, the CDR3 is TGTGCCAGCAGCTTAGAAGCGGTTGGAACTGAAGCTTCCTTT. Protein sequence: CASSLEAVGTEASF. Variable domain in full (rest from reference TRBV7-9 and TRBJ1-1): DTGVSQNPRHKITKRGQNVTFRCDPISEHNRLYWYRQTLGQGPEFLTYFQNEAQLEKSRLLSDRFSAERPKGSFSTLEIQRTEQGDSAMYLCASSLEAVGTEASFGQGTRLTVV.

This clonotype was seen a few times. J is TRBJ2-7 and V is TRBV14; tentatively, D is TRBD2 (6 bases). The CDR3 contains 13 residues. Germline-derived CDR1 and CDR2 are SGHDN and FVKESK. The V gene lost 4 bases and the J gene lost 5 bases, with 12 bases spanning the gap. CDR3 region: CASSRLTRDEQYF. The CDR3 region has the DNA TGTGCCAGCAGCCGCCTGACTAGGGACGAGCAGTACTTC.

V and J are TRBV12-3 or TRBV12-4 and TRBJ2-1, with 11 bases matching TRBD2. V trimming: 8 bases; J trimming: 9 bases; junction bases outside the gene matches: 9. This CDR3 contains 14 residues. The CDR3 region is CASLSSGRRGEQFF. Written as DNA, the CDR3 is TGTGCCAGCCTCTCTAGCGGGAGGAGGGGTGAGCAGTTCTTC.

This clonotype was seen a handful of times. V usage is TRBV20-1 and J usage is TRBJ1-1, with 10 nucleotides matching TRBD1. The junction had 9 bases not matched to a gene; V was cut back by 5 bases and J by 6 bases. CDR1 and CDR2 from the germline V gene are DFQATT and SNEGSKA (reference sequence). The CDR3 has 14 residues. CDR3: CSARRDRGVAEAFF. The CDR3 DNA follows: TGCAGTGCTCGCCGGGACAGGGGTGTGGCTGAAGCTTTCTTT.

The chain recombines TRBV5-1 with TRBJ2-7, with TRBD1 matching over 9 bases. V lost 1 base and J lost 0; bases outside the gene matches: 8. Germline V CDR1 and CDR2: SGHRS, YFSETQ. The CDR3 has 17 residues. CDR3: CASSLYGQGRTSYEQYF. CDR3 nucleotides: TGCGCCAGCAGCTTGTATGGACAGGGGCGAACCTCCTACGAGCAGTACTTC.

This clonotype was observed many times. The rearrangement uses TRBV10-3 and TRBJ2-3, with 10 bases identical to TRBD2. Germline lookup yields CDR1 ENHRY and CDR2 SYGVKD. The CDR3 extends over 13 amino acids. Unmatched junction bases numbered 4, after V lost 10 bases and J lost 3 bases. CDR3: CATEAGGTDTQYF. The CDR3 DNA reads TGTGCCACCGAAGCGGGAGGGACAGATACGCAGTATTTT.

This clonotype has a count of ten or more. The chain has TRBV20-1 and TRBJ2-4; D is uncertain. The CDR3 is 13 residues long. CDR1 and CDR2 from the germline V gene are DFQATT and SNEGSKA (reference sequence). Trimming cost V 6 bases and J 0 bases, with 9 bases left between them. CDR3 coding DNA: TGCAGTGCCAAAGATCTAGCCAAAAACATTCAGTACTTC. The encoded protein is CSAKDLAKNIQYF.

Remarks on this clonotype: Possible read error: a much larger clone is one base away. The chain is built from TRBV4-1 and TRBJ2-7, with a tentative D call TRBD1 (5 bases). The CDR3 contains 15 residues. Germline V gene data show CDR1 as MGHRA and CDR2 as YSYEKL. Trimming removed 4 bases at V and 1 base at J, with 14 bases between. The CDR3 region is CASSPGAADSYEQYF. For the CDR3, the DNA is TGCGCCAGCAGCCCTGGGGCTGCCGATTCCTACGAGCAGTACTTC.

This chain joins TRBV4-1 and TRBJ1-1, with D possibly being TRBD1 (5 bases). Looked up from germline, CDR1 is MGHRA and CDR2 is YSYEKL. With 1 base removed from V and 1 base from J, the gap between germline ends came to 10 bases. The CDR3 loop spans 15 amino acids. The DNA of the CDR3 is TGCGCCAGCAGCCAAGTGGGGCGCCGGAACACTGAAGCTTTCTTT. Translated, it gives CASSQVGRRNTEAFF.

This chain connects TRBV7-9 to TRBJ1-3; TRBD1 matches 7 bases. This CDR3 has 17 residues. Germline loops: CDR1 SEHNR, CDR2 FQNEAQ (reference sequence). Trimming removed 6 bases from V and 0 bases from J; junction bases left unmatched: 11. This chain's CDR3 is CASSSGTAAYSGNTIYF. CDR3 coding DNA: TGTGCCAGCAGTTCCGGGACAGCGGCCTACTCTGGAAACACCATATATTTT.

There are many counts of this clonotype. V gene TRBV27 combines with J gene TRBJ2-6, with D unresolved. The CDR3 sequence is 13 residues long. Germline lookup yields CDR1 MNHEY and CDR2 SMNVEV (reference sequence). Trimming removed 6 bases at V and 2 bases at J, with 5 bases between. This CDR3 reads CASSPAGANVLTF. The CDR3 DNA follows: TGTGCCAGCAGCCCTGCTGGGGCCAACGTCCTGACTTTC.